This TCR beta chain was sequenced during a study of cytomegalovirus exposure and HLA in healthy donors. Study context: Around 80 million unique TCR sequences came from HLA-typed donors in an early release.

General observations from the study: Association of a missense DCLRE1C variant with TCR beta V- and J-gene trimming was reported in a later analysis. HLA alleles were associated with around 17,000 TCR beta sequences in a later analysis at 0.05 false discovery rate. Because they were indistinguishable, some V segments, including TRBV6-2 and TRBV6-3, were excluded.

The length of the CDR3 is 13 residues. The ends lost 5 bases at V and 4 bases at J; junction bases unmatched: 3. Germline-derived CDR1 and CDR2 are SEHNR and FQNEAQ (reference sequence). This clone appeared once. Its target is unknown. Amplification used 60 Vbeta primers and 13 Jbeta primers. The table came from immunoSEQ multiplex PCR; TCRdb's copy has only in-frame clones and leaves some out. In the table there are 200,000 to 250,000 clones, 85% to 90% of which are singletons. Sequencing used PBMCs. The sequence was collected from a woman aged 18-30 years in good health and CMV-seronegative. The chain has TRBV7-9 and TRBJ2-5; 8 positions agree with TRBD1. DNA of the CDR3: TGTGCCAGCAGCGTCACAGGGGGAGAGACCCAGTACTTC. Translation gives CASSVTGGETQYF. Combining the CDR3 with reference TRBV7-9 and TRBJ2-5 gives the whole variable domain DTGVSQNPRHKITKRGQNVTFRCDPISEHNRLYWYRQTLGQGPEFLTYFQNEAQLEKSRLLSDRFSAERPKGSFSTLEIQRTEQGDSAMYLCASSVTGGETQYFGPGTRLLVL.